The 31 T cell receptor beta chains reported below all come from one sample, sequenced in a study of Graves' ophthalmopathy and Graves' hyperthyroidism (dated by TCRdb to between 2017 and 2018). The run used an Illumina HiSeq 2000. For repertoire sequencing, TCR beta CDR3 regions were amplified from RNA transcripts. A first-round RT-PCR used HTBI primers with the Qiagen OneStep RT-PCR kit, followed by a second-round multiplex PCR, size selection and purification. The public reads were reprocessed in TCRdb via fastp at Q25 and MiXCR, keeping in-frame beta chains. Rows with one shared CDR3 protein collapse into an entry with the most common genes and DNA. The sample yields under 350,000 distinct CDR3 sequences; about a sixth were counted once. Of the sample, 9% to 15% falls within the top ten clones. The sequencing input was peripheral blood. The receptors come from an adult man with Graves' ophthalmopathy.

This clonotype was seen at least ten times. The chain joins TRBV4-1 to TRBJ2-5, with 9 nucleotides matching TRBD2. The CDR3 is made up of 18 amino acids. Germline V lookup: CDR1 MGHRA, CDR2 YSYEKL. J gave up 9 bases and V 0 bases, and 17 bases lay outside the gene matches. For the CDR3, the DNA is TGCGCCAGCAGCCAAGAACCAACCAGCGGGGGGAGCCTGGGGGCCCAGTACTTC. Its protein is CASSQEPTSGGSLGAQYF.

This clonotype was counted at least ten times. The chain combines TRBV11-3 with TRBJ1-2; D remains unclear. Germline assignment: CDR1 SGHNT and CDR2 YENEEA. The CDR3 runs to 12 residues. V lost 3 bases, J lost 6 bases, and 8 bases lay in between. This CDR3 is CASSFRKDGYTF. Here the CDR3 DNA reads TGTGCCAGCAGCTTCCGGAAGGATGGCTACACCTTC.

This clonotype was found many times. The V and J genes are TRBV6-5 and TRBJ2-7, with D maybe TRBD1 (5 bases). Germline CDR1 and CDR2: MNHEY and SVGAGI. The CDR3 is 13 residues long. With 2 bases removed from V and 7 bases from J, the gap between germline ends came to 12 bases. In nucleotides, the CDR3 is TGTGCCAGCAGTTACCCAGGGCGCAGAGAGCAGTACTTC. Amino acids: CASSYPGRREQYF.

This clonotype was counted many times. The V call is TRBV12-3 or TRBV12-4, the J call TRBJ2-2, with a tentative D call TRBD1 (5 bases). V dropped 7 bases and J dropped 6 bases, with 15 bases sitting between them. The length of the CDR3 is 14 residues. CDR3 nucleotide sequence: TGTGCCAGCACCGATCCCGCAGGGTCCGGGGAGCTGTTTTTT. This sequence encodes CASTDPAGSGELFF.

This clonotype was counted at least ten times. V usage is TRBV12-3 or TRBV12-4 and J usage is TRBJ1-3, with D uncertain. Between the trimmed V and J ends, which lost 3 bases and 0 bases, there was a span of 9 bases. The CDR3 runs to 15 residues. The CDR3 protein is CASSLYGNSGNTIYF. Written as DNA, the CDR3 is TGTGCCAGCAGTTTGTACGGTAACTCTGGAAACACCATATATTTT.

This clonotype was found a few times. The chain is built from TRBV5-6 and TRBJ1-6, with D tentatively TRBD1 (5 bases). This CDR3 is 14 amino acids long. The germline V and J ends were trimmed by 4 bases and 9 bases, with 14 bases remaining between them. Germline values: CDR1 SGHDT, CDR2 YYEEEE. CDR3 DNA: TGTGCCAGCAGCCAAGACGTGGGGGGTTCACCCCTCCACTTT. Protein: CASSQDVGGSPLHF.

The table lists this clonotype with many counts. The CDR3, as DNA: TGTGCCAGCAGTTACTCGAAGGACAGGGATATATTCTTT. Protein sequence: CASSYSKDRDIFF. The chain joins TRBV6-5 to TRBJ1-1, with TRBD1 identical over 8 bases. The CDR3 is 13 residues long. Germline V gives CDR1 MNHEY, CDR2 SVGAGI. V trimming: 0 bases; J trimming: 14 bases; junction bases outside the gene matches: 8.

Ten or more counts support this clonotype. The chain combines TRBV6-2 or TRBV6-3 with TRBJ1-2, with 12 bases that match TRBD1. Germline trimming cut 5 bases from V and 7 bases from J; bases unmatched to any gene: 17. The V gene's germline CDR1 is MNHEY and CDR2 SVGEGT. The CDR3 sequence is 18 residues long. The CDR3 nucleotides read TGTGCCAGCAGTAGGGGTTTCCTCGGGACAGGGGGCGCATTTGGCTACACCTTC. Translation: CASSRGFLGTGGAFGYTF.

There are many counts of this clonotype. This chain joins TRBV2 and TRBJ2-4; 9 bases line up with TRBD2. Per germline, CDR1 SNHLY and CDR2 FYNNEI. With 4 bases clipped from V and 9 bases from J, the junction kept 7 bases outside the gene matches. The CDR3 runs to 14 residues. Here the CDR3 reads CASSVSGRDSIQYF. In DNA, the CDR3 is TGTGCCAGCAGTGTTAGCGGGAGAGATTCCATTCAGTACTTC.

This clonotype was found many times. The V call is TRBV12-3 or TRBV12-4, the J call TRBJ2-7; a weak D match, TRBD1 (6 bases). Trimming took 5 bases from V and 5 from J, leaving 13 bases between them. This CDR3 is built from 13 residues. The CDR3: CASSHDRFHEQYF. DNA of the CDR3: TGTGCCAGCAGTCACGACAGGTTCCACGAGCAGTACTTC.

This clonotype was found many times. The chain employs TRBV6-2 or TRBV6-3 and TRBJ2-7, with 8 bases identical to TRBD2. CDR1 MNHEY and CDR2 SVGEGT come from the germline V gene. The CDR3 has 18 residues. Losses at the gene ends were 1 base for V and 0 bases for J; bases not matched to a gene: 11. The CDR3 here is CASSYFLAGPALSYEQYF. Here the CDR3 DNA reads TGTGCCAGCAGTTACTTTTTAGCGGGGCCCGCCCTCTCCTACGAGCAGTACTTC.

This clonotype was recorded at least ten times. The V and J genes are TRBV9 and TRBJ1-1; D remains ambiguous. The CDR3 sequence is 15 residues long. The V end lost 0 bases, the J end lost 0 bases, and 9 bases lay between the germline ends. Looked up from germline, CDR1 is SGDLS and CDR2 is YYNGEE. CDR3 sequence reads: CASSVGTDLNTEAFF. Written as DNA, the CDR3 is TGTGCCAGCAGCGTAGGTACAGACTTGAACACTGAAGCTTTCTTT.

This clonotype was seen many times. V is TRBV7-2 and J is TRBJ1-2; D uncertain. The CDR3 runs to 13 residues. From germline, CDR1 is SGHTA and CDR2 FQGNSA. The ends were cut back, 5 bases at V and 3 bases at J, with 10 bases in the middle. CDR3 DNA sequence: TGTGCCAGCAGCCGCCCGGGTGACTATGGCTACACCTTC. It is translated as CASSRPGDYGYTF.

This clonotype has at least ten counts. The chain employs TRBV20-1 and TRBJ2-5; a weak D match, TRBD2 (6 bases). Trimming took off 3 bases at V and 2 bases at J, with 16 bases between the two ends. Germline V gene data show CDR1 as DFQATT and CDR2 as SNEGSKA (reference sequence). This CDR3 comprises 15 residues. The CDR3 coding sequence is TGCAGTGCTAGGGACGCGGGACCAAATCAAGAGACCCAGTACTTC. Translation gives CSARDAGPNQETQYF.

The genes are TRBV28 and TRBJ2-5, with TRBD2 as a possible D gene (6 bases). The V gene's germline CDR1 is MDHEN and CDR2 SYDVKM. The V end lost 6 bases, the J end lost 3 bases, and 20 bases lay between the germline ends. The CDR3 runs to 16 residues. The CDR3: CASSPGPGGVEETQYF. CDR3 nucleotide sequence: TGTGCCAGCAGCCCAGGACCCGGGGGAGTCGAAGAGACCCAGTACTTC. The full variable domain, with the rest looked up from reference TRBV28 and TRBJ2-5, is DVKVTQSSRYLVKRTGEKVFLECVQDMDHENMFWYRQDPGLGLRLIYFSYDVKMKEKGDIPEGYSVSREKKERFSLILESASTNQTSMYLCASSPGPGGVEETQYFGPGTRLLVL.

This clonotype was seen more than once but under ten times. The CDR3 protein is CASSARETQYF. The DNA of the CDR3 is TGTGCCAGCAGTGCCCGAGAGACCCAGTACTTC. This chain links TRBV28 with TRBJ2-5; D remains ambiguous. Trimming took off 5 bases at V and 4 bases at J, with 5 bases between the two ends. CDR1 MDHEN and CDR2 SYDVKM come from the germline V gene. This CDR3 is built from 11 residues.

This clonotype was picked up many times. The chain recombines TRBV12-3 or TRBV12-4 with TRBJ1-6, with unresolved D. V was trimmed by 4 bases and J by 7 bases, leaving 11 bases between them. The CDR3 totals 14 residues. In DNA, the CDR3 is TGTGCCAGCAGTTCCGGAGATGGGAATTCACCCCTCCACTTT. Residues: CASSSGDGNSPLHF.

This chain connects TRBV28 to TRBJ2-5; 7 bases are shared with TRBD1. V lost 6 bases, J lost 1 base, and 5 bases stayed unmatched. This CDR3 is built from 14 residues. CDR1 is MDHEN, CDR2 SYDVKM, per germline. The CDR3 loop is CASSRDRPQETQYF. For the CDR3, the DNA is TGTGCCAGCAGCAGGGACAGACCCCAAGAGACCCAGTACTTC.

V and J are TRBV28 and TRBJ2-7; 8 positions match TRBD1. The CDR3 spans 15 residues. Germline CDR1 MDHEN, CDR2 SYDVKM. With 6 bases clipped from V and 0 bases from J, the junction kept 7 bases outside the gene matches. The CDR3 nucleotides are TGTGCCAGCAGGTATCGGACAGGGAGCTCCTACGAGCAGTACTTC. Encoded protein: CASRYRTGSSYEQYF.

This clonotype has at least ten counts. This rearrangement joins TRBV7-2 to TRBJ1-6; weak D call: TRBD1 (5 bases). Germline CDR1 SGHTA, CDR2 FQGNSA. Trimming cost V 2 bases and J 7 bases, with 9 bases left between them. This CDR3 is built from 14 residues. The CDR3 nucleotides read TGTGCCAGCAGCTTACAGGGTTTCAATTCACCCCTCCACTTT. Protein: CASSLQGFNSPLHF.

This clonotype has at least ten counts. V and J are TRBV28 and TRBJ1-6; D unclear. With 2 bases removed from V and 4 bases from J, the gap between germline ends came to 9 bases. The CDR3 sequence is 15 residues long. Germline CDR1 is MDHEN and CDR2 is SYDVKM. CDR3 sequence: CASSLAGFYNSPLHF. Here the CDR3 DNA reads TGTGCCAGCAGTTTAGCCGGGTTTTATAATTCACCCCTCCACTTT.

This clonotype appeared many times. The rearrangement joins TRBV5-1 to TRBJ2-2, with D possibly being TRBD2 (5 bases). CDR3 length: 15 amino acids. Per the germline V gene, CDR1 is SGHRS and CDR2 is YFSETQ. V was clipped by 5 bases and J by 3 bases, with 14 bases between them. CDR3 protein: CASSGLAPDTGELFF. The CDR3 DNA sequence: TGCGCCAGCAGTGGGCTAGCTCCCGACACCGGGGAGCTGTTTTTT.

This clonotype was observed many times. The J gene is TRBJ2-4, the V gene TRBV19, with 9 bases lining up with TRBD1. Germline V gives CDR1 LNHDA, CDR2 SQIVND (reference sequence). This CDR3 has 15 amino acids. V shed 4 bases, J shed 4 bases, and the junction held 5 bases outside the gene matches. The CDR3 sequence: CASSRYGTGKNIQYF. The CDR3 bases are TGTGCCAGTAGTAGATACGGGACAGGGAAAAACATTCAGTACTTC.

This clonotype was detected many times. The V and J genes are TRBV11-2 and TRBJ2-5; TRBD2 agrees at 15 bases. This CDR3 region has 17 residues. J gave up 5 bases and V 6 bases, and 10 bases lay outside the gene matches. The germline V gene encodes CDR1 SGHAT and CDR2 FQNNGV. CDR3 residues: CASSYFTGTSGRETQYF. In DNA, the CDR3 is TGTGCCAGCAGTTACTTTACCGGGACTAGCGGGAGGGAGACCCAGTACTTC.

This clonotype was observed at least ten times. The V gene is TRBV11-2, the J gene TRBJ2-7; D is unresolved. This CDR3 contains 13 residues. The V end was cut by 1 base, the J end by 3 bases, with 7 bases between. Germline assignment: CDR1 SGHAT and CDR2 FQNNGV. The CDR3 region has the DNA TGTGCCAGCAGCTTAGCCTCGTTCTACGAGCAGTACTTC. It translates to CASSLASFYEQYF. Variable domain in full (rest from reference TRBV11-2 and TRBJ2-7): EAGVAQSPRYKIIEKRQSVAFWCNPISGHATLYWYQQILGQGPKLLIQFQNNGVVDDSQLPKDRFSAERLKGVDSTLKIQPAKLEDSAVYLCASSLASFYEQYFGPGTRLTVT.

Ten or more counts support this clonotype. V gene TRBV20-1 combines with J gene TRBJ2-7, with TRBD1 matching 7 bases. Germline-derived CDR1 and CDR2 are DFQATT and SNEGSKA (reference sequence). The CDR3 loop spans 14 amino acids. V lost 2 bases to trimming and J lost 0 bases; unmatched junction nucleotides: 4. The chain's CDR3 is CSARKTGSSYEQYF. Here the CDR3 DNA reads TGCAGTGCTAGAAAGACAGGGAGCTCCTACGAGCAGTACTTC.

The genes are TRBV4-1 and TRBJ2-7; 8 nucleotides line up with TRBD2. The CDR3 consists of 17 residues. CDR1 is MGHRA and CDR2 is YSYEKL in the germline V gene. With V trimmed by 2 bases and J by 2 bases, 11 bases remained unmatched. Written as DNA, the CDR3 is TGCGCCAGCAGCCAAAGCTATAGCGGGGCTGGAACCTACGAGCAGTACTTC. This encodes CASSQSYSGAGTYEQYF.

This clonotype was seen at least ten times. The rearrangement uses TRBV20-1 and TRBJ2-2, with 10 bases lining up with TRBD2. The CDR3 is made up of 16 amino acids. CDR1 DFQATT and CDR2 SNEGSKA come from the germline V gene (reference sequence). The J segment lost 5 bases and the V segment lost 3 bases, leaving 9 bases of the junction unmatched. CDR3 DNA sequence: TGCAGTGCTAGTACCCTAGCGGGAGACGGGACCGGGGAGCTGTTTTTT. It is translated as CSASTLAGDGTGELFF.

This clonotype was observed many times. The chain combines TRBV5-1 with TRBJ1-1; D unresolved. This CDR3 has 14 residues. V was pared by 4 bases and J by 1 base, with 11 bases between. Germline-derived CDR1 and CDR2 are SGHRS and YFSETQ. In nucleotides, the CDR3 is TGCGCCAGCAGCGCGCGTACAGCGAACACTGAAGCTTTCTTT. This translates into CASSARTANTEAFF.

This clonotype was recorded many times. The chain joins TRBV11-2 to TRBJ1-2; D ambiguous. Germline V gene sequence: CDR1 SGHAT, CDR2 FQNNGV. CDR3 length: 14 residues. The ends were cut back, 5 bases at V and 2 bases at J, with 12 bases in the middle. The CDR3 sequence: CASSRARPNYGYTF. The CDR3 DNA reads as TGTGCCAGCAGCCGTGCGAGGCCGAACTATGGCTACACCTTC.

The chain employs TRBV6-2 or TRBV6-3 and TRBJ2-7, with 9 nucleotides matching TRBD1. CDR3 length: 18 residues. Germline lookup yields CDR1 MNHEY and CDR2 SVGEGT. The V and J ends lost 0 bases and 6 bases, in that order; junction bases with no gene match: 15. The CDR3 nucleotides read TGTGCCAGCAGTTACTCGATTTGGGACAGGGTTCGTATGGGCGAGCAGTACTTC. Translation gives CASSYSIWDRVRMGEQYF.